Sequencing of this TCR beta chain was carried out in a study of control samples from healthy donors and cancer patients. Germline V lookup: CDR1 LGHDT, CDR2 YNNKEL (reference sequence). The CDR3 totals 13 residues. The germline V and J ends were trimmed by 0 bases and 6 bases, with 9 bases remaining between them. Data came from immunoSEQ multiplex PCR; TCRdb stores just in-frame clones and leaves some out. The repertoire holds some 100,000 clones, with 80% to 90% as singletons. The rearrangement links TRBV3-1 (or the pseudogene TRBV3-2) to TRBJ2-7; a weak D match, TRBD2 (5 bases). Sample: blood. The TCR comes from a man between 25 and 39 years old in good health. CDR3 amino acids: CASSQDRGREQYF. The CDR3 DNA reads TGTGCCAGCAGCCAAGACCGGGGTCGCGAGCAGTACTTC.